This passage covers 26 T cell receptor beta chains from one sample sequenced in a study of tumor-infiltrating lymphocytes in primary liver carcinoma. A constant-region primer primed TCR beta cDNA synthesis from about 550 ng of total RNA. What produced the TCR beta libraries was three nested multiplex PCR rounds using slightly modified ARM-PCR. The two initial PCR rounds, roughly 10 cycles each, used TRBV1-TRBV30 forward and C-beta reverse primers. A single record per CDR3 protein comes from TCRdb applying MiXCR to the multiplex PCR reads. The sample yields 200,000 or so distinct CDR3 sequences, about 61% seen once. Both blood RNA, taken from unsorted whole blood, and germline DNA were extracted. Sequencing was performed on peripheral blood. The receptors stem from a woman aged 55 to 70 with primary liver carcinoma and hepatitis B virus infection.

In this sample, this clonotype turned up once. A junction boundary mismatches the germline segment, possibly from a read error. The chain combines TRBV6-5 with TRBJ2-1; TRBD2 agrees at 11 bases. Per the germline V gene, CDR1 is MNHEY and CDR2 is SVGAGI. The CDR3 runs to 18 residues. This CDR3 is CASSYGRGISGRVNEQLF. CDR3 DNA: TGTGCCAGCAGTTATGGGAGGGGAATTAGCGGGAGGGTTAATGAGCAGCTCTTC.

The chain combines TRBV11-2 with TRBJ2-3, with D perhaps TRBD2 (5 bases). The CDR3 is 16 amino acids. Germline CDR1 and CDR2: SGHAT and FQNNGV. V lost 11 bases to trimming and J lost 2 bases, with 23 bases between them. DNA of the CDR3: TGTGCCGGCAACCCGTTAGGCACCGGGAACACAGATACGCAGTATTTT. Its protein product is CAGNPLGTGNTDTQYF.

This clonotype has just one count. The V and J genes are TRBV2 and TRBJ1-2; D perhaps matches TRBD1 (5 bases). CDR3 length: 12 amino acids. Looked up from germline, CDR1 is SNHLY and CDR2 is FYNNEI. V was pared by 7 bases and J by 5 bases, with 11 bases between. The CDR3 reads CASTTWGYGYTF. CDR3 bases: TGTGCCAGCACAACTTGGGGGTATGGCTACACCTTC.

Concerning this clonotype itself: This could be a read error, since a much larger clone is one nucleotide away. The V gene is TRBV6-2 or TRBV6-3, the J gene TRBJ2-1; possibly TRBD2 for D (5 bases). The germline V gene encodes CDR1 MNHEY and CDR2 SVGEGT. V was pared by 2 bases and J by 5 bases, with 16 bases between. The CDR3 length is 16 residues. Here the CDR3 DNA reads TGTGCCAGCAGTTACGAGGACTCCCGAGGGAACAATGAGCAGTTCTTC. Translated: CASSYEDSRGNNEQFF.

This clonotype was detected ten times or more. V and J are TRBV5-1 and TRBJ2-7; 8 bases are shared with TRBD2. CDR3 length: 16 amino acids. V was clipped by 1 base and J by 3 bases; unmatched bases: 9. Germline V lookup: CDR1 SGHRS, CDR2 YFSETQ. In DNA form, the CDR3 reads TGCGCCAGCAGCTTGAACCTCGGGACTAGTTACTACGAGCAGTACTTC. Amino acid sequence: CASSLNLGTSYYEQYF.

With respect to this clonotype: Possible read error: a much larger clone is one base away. The CDR3 DNA follows: TGTGCCAGCAGCTTTTTTTCGGGTCTACAGCTATACGAGCAGTACTTC. It specifies CASSFFSGLQLYEQYF. J is TRBJ2-7 and V is TRBV5-6; D is ambiguous. CDR3 length: 16 residues. Trimming removed 2 bases at V and 4 bases at J, with 19 bases between. CDR1 and CDR2 (germline): SGHDT, YYEEEE.

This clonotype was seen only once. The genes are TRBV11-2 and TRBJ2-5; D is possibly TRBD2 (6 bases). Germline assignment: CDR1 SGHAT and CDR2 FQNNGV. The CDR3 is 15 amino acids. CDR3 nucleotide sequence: TGTACGAGCAGCCCAGGAGGGAGTATAGGGGAGACCCAGTACTTC. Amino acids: CTSSPGGSIGETQYF.

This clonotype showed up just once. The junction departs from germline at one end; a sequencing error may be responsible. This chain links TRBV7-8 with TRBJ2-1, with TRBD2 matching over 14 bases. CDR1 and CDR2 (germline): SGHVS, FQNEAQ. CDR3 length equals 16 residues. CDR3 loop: CTSSLVGTSGSNDQFF. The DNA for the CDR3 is TGTACCAGCAGCTTAGTTGGGACTAGCGGGAGTAATGACCAGTTCTTC.

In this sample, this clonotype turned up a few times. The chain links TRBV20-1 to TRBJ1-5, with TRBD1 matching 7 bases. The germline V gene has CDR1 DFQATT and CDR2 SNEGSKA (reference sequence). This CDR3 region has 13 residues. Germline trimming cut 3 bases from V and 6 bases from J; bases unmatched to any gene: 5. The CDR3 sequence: CSASRGGGQPQHF. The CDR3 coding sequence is TGCAGTGCTAGCAGGGGGGGCGGTCAGCCCCAGCATTTT.

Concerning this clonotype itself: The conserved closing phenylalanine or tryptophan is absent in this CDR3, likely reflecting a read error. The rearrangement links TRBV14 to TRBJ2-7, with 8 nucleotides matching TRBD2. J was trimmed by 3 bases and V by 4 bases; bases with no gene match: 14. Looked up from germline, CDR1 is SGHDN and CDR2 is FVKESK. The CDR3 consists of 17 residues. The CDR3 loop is CASSPGAGLAQYYEQYS. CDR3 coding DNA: TGTGCCAGCAGCCCAGGCGCCGGACTAGCCCAATACTACGAGCAGTACTCC.

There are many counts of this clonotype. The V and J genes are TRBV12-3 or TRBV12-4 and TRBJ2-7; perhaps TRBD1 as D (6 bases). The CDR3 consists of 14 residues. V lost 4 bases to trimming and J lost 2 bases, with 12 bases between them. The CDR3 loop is CASSSDSRPYEQYF. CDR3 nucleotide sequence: TGTGCCAGCAGTTCGGACAGTCGGCCCTACGAGCAGTACTTC.

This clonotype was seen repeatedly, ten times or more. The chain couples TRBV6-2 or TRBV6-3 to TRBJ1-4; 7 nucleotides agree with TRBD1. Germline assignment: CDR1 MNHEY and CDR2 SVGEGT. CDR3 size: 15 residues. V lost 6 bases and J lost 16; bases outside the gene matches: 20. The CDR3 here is CASSKTGQEAPEEFF. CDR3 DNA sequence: TGTGCCAGCAGCAAAACCGGACAGGAGGCCCCTGAGGAGTTTTTT.

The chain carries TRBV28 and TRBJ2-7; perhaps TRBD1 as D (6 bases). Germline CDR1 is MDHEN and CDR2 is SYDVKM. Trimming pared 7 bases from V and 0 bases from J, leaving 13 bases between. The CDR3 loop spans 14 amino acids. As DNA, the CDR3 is TGTGCCAGCAATCCCCGACAGGTCTCCTACGAGCAGTACTTC. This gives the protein CASNPRQVSYEQYF. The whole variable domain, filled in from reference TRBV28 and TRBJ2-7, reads DVKVTQSSRYLVKRTGEKVFLECVQDMDHENMFWYRQDPGLGLRLIYFSYDVKMKEKGDIPEGYSVSREKKERFSLILESASTNQTSMYLCASNPRQVSYEQYFGPGTRLTVT.

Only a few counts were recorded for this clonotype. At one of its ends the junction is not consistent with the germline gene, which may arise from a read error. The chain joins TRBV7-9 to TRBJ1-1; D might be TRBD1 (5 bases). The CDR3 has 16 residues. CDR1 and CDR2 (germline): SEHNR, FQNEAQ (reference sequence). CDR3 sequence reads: CASCLAGSGLNTEAFF. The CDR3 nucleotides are TGTGCCAGCTGCTTAGCAGGGTCGGGATTGAACACTGAAGCTTTCTTT.

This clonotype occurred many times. The CDR3 region is CSVTQQGSYGYTF. Written as DNA, the CDR3 is TGCAGCGTTACCCAGCAGGGCAGCTATGGCTACACCTTC. This chain uses TRBV29-1 with TRBJ1-2; weak D call: TRBD1 (5 bases). Trimming cost V 5 bases and J 4 bases, with 14 bases left between them. The length of the CDR3 is 13 residues. CDR1 is SQVTM and CDR2 is ANQGSEA in the germline V gene.

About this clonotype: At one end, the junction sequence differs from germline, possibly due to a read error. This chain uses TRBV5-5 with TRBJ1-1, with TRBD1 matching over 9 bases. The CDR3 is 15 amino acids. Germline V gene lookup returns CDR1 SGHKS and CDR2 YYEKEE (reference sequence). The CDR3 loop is CVSSPLGTGTTEAFF. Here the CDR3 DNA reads TGTGTCAGCAGCCCGCTCGGGACAGGGACAACTGAAGCTTTCTTT.

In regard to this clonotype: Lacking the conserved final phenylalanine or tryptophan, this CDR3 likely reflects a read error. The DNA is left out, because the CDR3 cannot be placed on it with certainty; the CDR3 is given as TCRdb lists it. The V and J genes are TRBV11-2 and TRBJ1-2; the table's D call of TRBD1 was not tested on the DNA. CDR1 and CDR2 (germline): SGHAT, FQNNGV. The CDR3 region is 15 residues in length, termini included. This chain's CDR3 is CAGSLDPGTGGSCTV.

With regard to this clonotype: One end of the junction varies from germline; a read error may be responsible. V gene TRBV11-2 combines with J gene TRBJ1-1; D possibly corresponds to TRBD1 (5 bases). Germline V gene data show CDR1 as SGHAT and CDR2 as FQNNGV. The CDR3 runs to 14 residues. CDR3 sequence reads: CASSFGQMNTGAFF. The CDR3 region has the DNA TGTGCCAGCAGCTTTGGACAAATGAACACTGGAGCTTTCTTT.

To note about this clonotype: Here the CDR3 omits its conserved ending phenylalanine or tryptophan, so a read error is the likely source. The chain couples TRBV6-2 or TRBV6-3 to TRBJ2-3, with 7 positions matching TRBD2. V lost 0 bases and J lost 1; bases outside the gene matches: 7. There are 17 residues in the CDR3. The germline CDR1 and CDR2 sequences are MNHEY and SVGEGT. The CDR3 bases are TGTGCCAGCAGTTACTCTCCTACTAGCGAGCGCACAGATACGCAGTATCTT. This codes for CASSYSPTSERTDTQYL.

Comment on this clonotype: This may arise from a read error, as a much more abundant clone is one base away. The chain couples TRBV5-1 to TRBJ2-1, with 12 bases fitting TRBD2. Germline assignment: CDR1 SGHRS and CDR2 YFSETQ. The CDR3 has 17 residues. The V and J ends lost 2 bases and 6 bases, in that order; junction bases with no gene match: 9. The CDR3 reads CASSFTPRTSGTNEQFF. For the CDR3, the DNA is TGCGCCAGCAGCTTCACACCCAGGACTAGCGGGACCAATGAGCAGTTCTTC.

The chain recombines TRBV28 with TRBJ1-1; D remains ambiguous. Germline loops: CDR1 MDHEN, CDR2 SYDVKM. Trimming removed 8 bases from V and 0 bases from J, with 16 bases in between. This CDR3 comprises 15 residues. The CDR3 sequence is CASRVEGGMNTEAFF. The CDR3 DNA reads TGTGCCAGCCGCGTAGAGGGCGGAATGAACACTGAAGCTTTCTTT. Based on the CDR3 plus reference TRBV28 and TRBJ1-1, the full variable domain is DVKVTQSSRYLVKRTGEKVFLECVQDMDHENMFWYRQDPGLGLRLIYFSYDVKMKEKGDIPEGYSVSREKKERFSLILESASTNQTSMYLCASRVEGGMNTEAFFGQGTRLTVV.

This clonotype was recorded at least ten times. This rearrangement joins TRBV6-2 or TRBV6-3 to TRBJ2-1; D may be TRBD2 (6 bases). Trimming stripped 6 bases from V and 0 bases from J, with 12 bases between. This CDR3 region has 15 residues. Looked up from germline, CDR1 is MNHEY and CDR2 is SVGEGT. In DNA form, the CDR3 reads TGTGCCAGCAGCCCGGCGGGGAGCTCCTACAATGAGCAGTTCTTC. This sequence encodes CASSPAGSSYNEQFF.

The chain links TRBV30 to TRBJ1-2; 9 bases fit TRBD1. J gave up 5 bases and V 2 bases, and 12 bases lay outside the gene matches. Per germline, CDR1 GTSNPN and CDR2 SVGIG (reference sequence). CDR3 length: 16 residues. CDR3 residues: CAWSRDRARSRYGYTF. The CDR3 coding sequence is TGTGCCTGGAGTCGGGACAGGGCAAGATCGAGGTATGGCTACACCTTC.

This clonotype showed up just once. The DNA of the CDR3 is TGTGCCAGCAGCACCCTGACTAGCGGGAGTGATGAGCAGTTCTTC. Protein: CASSTLTSGSDEQFF. This sequence joins TRBV11-1 and TRBJ2-1; 12 nucleotides align to TRBD2. Trimming at V came to 5 bases and at J to 8 bases, leaving 7 bases not matched to a gene. The CDR3 loop spans 15 amino acids. Looked up from germline, CDR1 is SGHAT and CDR2 is FQDESV (reference sequence).

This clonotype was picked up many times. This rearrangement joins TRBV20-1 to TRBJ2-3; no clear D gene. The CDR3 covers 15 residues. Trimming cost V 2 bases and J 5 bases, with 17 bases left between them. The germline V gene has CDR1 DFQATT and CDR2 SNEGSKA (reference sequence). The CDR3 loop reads CSARRADGSVDTQYF. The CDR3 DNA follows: TGCAGTGCTAGAAGGGCCGACGGATCCGTAGATACGCAGTATTTT.

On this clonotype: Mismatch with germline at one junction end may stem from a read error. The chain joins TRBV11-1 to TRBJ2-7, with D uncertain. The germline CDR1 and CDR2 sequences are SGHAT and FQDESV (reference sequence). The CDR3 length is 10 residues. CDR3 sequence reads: CASSYYGQYF. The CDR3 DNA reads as TGTGCCAGTAGCTATTACGGGCAGTACTTC.